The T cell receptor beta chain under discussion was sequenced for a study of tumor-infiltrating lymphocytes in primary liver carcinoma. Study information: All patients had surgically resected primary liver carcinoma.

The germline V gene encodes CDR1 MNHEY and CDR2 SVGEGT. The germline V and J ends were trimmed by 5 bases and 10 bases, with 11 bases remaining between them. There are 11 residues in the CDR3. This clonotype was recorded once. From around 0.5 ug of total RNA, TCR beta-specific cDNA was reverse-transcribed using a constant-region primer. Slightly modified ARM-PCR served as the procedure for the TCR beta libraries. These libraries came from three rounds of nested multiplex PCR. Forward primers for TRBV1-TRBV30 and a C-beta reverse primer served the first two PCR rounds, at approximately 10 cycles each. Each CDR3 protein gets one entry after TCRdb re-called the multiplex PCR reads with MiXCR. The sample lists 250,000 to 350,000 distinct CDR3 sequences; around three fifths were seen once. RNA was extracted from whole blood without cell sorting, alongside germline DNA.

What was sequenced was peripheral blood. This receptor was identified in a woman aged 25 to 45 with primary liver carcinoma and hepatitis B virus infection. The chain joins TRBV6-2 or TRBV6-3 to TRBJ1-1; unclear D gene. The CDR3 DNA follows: TGTGCCAGCAGTATCTTGGGTGGAGCTTTCTTT. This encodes CASSILGGAFF.